The 10 T cell receptor beta chains given below trace back to one sample, sequenced in a study of CD8+CD57+ T cells in acquired aplastic anemia. The template used for profiling TCR beta VDJ and CDR3 was genomic DNA. MiXCR, applied by TCRdb to the reads, yields one record per CDR3 protein. Of about 270,000 distinct CDR3 sequences listed, approximately 57% are singletons. The source material was sorted CD4+, CD8+, or CD8+CD57+ T cells (not recorded which) from PBMCs. Receptor source: a human donor with severe aplastic anemia or a healthy control (not recorded which).

The rearrangement joins TRBV10-3 to TRBJ1-2; 9 nucleotides match TRBD1. The CDR3 runs 15 residues. Per germline, CDR1 ENHRY and CDR2 SYGVKD. V trimming: 4 bases; J trimming: 4 bases; junction bases outside the gene matches: 7. The CDR3 coding sequence is TGTGCCATCAGTGCCGGGACAGGGACTCTCTATGGCTACACCTTC. This translates into CAISAGTGTLYGYTF.

This clonotype was recorded only once. The genes are TRBV7-3 and TRBJ2-3; D is unresolved. V was shortened by 0 bases and J by 2 bases, with 9 bases between the two germline ends. The CDR3 has 15 residues. Germline loops: CDR1 SGHTA, CDR2 FQGTGA. CDR3 protein: CASSLTSRVTDTQYF. CDR3 sequence (DNA): TGTGCCAGCAGCTTAACCTCCCGTGTCACAGATACGCAGTATTTT.

Regarding this clonotype: One base away lies a much larger clone, so this may be a sequencing read error. The rearrangement joins TRBV6-5 to TRBJ2-2; a possible D gene is TRBD2 (6 bases). Looked up from germline, CDR1 is MNHEY and CDR2 is SVGAGI. The CDR3 covers 11 residues. The CDR3 bases are TGTGCCAGCACCTCAGGCGGGGAGCTGTTATTT. It encodes CASTSGGELLF.

Ten or more counts support this clonotype. The chain has TRBV12-5 and TRBJ2-7, with D possibly matching TRBD1 (5 bases). Germline CDR1 reads LGHNT; CDR2 reads FRNRAP. V lost 4 bases and J lost 5, with 12 bases in between. This CDR3 region has 13 residues. CDR3 protein: CASGSAGKDEQYF. In DNA, the CDR3 is TGTGCTAGTGGTTCCGCAGGGAAGGACGAGCAGTACTTC.

This clonotype has only one observation. The V gene is TRBV29-1, the J gene TRBJ1-5; D remains unclear. Germline V gives CDR1 SQVTM, CDR2 ANQGSEA. V lost 3 bases, J lost 7 bases, and 10 bases lay in between. The CDR3 covers 12 residues. The CDR3 loop is CSVEIDGQPQHF. The CDR3 nucleotides are TGCAGCGTTGAGATAGACGGACAGCCCCAGCATTTT.

The chain employs TRBV24-1 and TRBJ2-2; 8 bases line up with TRBD1. Germline lookup yields CDR1 KGHDR and CDR2 SFDVKD. V lost 4 bases to trimming and J lost 4 bases; unmatched junction nucleotides: 4. This CDR3 has 15 amino acids. The CDR3 sequence: CATSDRGQSTGELFF. Here the CDR3 DNA reads TGTGCCACCAGTGACAGGGGGCAGAGCACCGGGGAGCTGTTTTTT.

The count of this clonotype is one. The conserved closing phenylalanine or tryptophan is absent in this CDR3, likely reflecting a read error. This chain uses TRBV7-9 with TRBJ2-2; D remains unclear. V was clipped by 4 bases and J by 6 bases, with 0 bases between them. Germline-derived CDR1 and CDR2 are SEHNR and FQNEAQ (reference sequence). The CDR3 consists of 10 residues. The CDR3 sequence: CASSSGELFL. The CDR3 nucleotides are TGTGCCAGCAGCTCCGGGGAGCTGTTTCTT.

The CDR3 reads CASSYDPRLREQYF. CDR3 nucleotides: TGTGCCAGCAGTTACGACCCGAGGCTCCGCGAGCAGTACTTC. V gene TRBV6-5 combines with J gene TRBJ2-7; D is unresolved. V lost 2 bases, J lost 6 bases, and 14 bases lay in between. The CDR3 is made up of 14 amino acids. The germline CDR1 and CDR2 sequences are MNHEY and SVGAGI.

With respect to this clonotype: A much larger clone differs from this one at a single base, so this may be a read error. The rearrangement joins TRBV6-5 to TRBJ1-1; tentatively, D is TRBD1 (5 bases). The CDR3 covers 13 residues. Germline V gene lookup returns CDR1 MNHEY and CDR2 SVGAGI. The CDR3 sequence: CASRRDGNTEAVF. The CDR3, as DNA: TGTGCCAGCAGGAGGGACGGGAACACTGAAGCTGTCTTT.

There are many counts of this clonotype. The V gene is TRBV2, the J gene TRBJ2-2; D gene ambiguous. Germline V gene lookup returns CDR1 SNHLY and CDR2 FYNNEI. The CDR3 has 15 residues. Trimming cost V 7 bases and J 5 bases, with 17 bases left between them. In DNA, the CDR3 is TGTGCCAGCACTCCGTGGTTTTGGGGAACCGGGGAGCTGTTTTTT. Its translation: CASTPWFWGTGELFF. Looking up the rest from reference TRBV2 and TRBJ2-2 gives the full variable domain: EPEVTQTPSHQVTQMGQEVILRCVPISNHLYFYWYRQILGQKVEFLVSFYNNEISEKSEIFDDQFSVERPDGSNFTLKIRSTKLEDSAMYFCASTPWFWGTGELFFGEGSRLTVL.